This TCR delta chain derives from a study of γδ T cells in repeated Plasmodium falciparum infection. General study findings and limits: Malian donors came from one small rural village, predominantly one ethnic group.

TCRdb used CATT to re-call clones from the multiplex PCR reads. The sample consists of 90,000 or so delta-chain clones, over 0.9% of them appearing once. Vgamma9/Vdelta2+ and Vdelta2-negative gammadelta T cells were flow-sorted from PBMC for bulk sequencing. This clone was detected only a few times. The antigen is unknown. This may stem from a read error, because a much larger clone lies one nucleotide away. In the same sample, other DNA sequences code for this CDR3. The V segment lost 5 bases and the J segment 0 bases; nucleotides outside the gene matches: 35. Per germline, CDR1 TSWWSYY and CDR2 QGS. The CDR3 extends over 26 amino acids.

The rearrangement uses TRDV1 and TRDJ1; TRDD3 agrees at 11 bases. Germline matching of the DNA provided the J gene here, since TCRdb leaves it blank. Sequencing used gamma-delta T cells from blood. This TCR was sampled from a pool of human donors (malaria-infected and uninfected, not separated). The CDR3 is CALGTLPNPWSILGDIRGGNTDKLIF. CDR3 nucleotides: TGTGCTCTTGGGACACTACCTAACCCTTGGTCAATACTGGGGGATATTCGTGGTGGAAACACCGATAAACTCATCTTT.